Presented here are 2 T cell receptor beta chains from one specimen sequenced in a study of blood T cell repertoires in COVID-19. Sequenced by immunoSEQ multiplex PCR; TCRdb stores in-frame clones only, minus some. The data show some 170,000 clones, 60% to 80% seen once. The sequenced sample was peripheral blood. The origin of the receptors is a man aged 65-85 years with acute or convalescent COVID-19.

V and J are TRBV7-9 and TRBJ1-1; D perhaps matches TRBD1 (5 bases). The CDR3 totals 13 residues. V was cut by 2 bases and J by 6 bases, with 10 bases left in between. Germline V CDR1 and CDR2: SEHNR, FQNEAQ (reference sequence). The CDR3 spells CASSLWGEPEAFF. The CDR3 DNA follows: TGTGCCAGCAGCTTATGGGGGGAGCCTGAAGCTTTCTTT. Full variable domain (rest looked up from reference TRBV7-9 and TRBJ1-1): DTGVSQNPRHKITKRGQNVTFRCDPISEHNRLYWYRQTLGQGPEFLTYFQNEAQLEKSRLLSDRFSAERPKGSFSTLEIQRTEQGDSAMYLCASSLWGEPEAFFGQGTRLTVV.

The chain employs TRBV28 and TRBJ1-6; possibly TRBD1 for D (5 bases). The CDR3 extends over 16 amino acids. Germline V gives CDR1 MDHEN, CDR2 SYDVKM. Trimming removed 3 bases at V and 7 bases at J, with 16 bases between. CDR3: CASSFTGSFANSPLHF. The CDR3 nucleotides are TGTGCCAGCAGTTTCACAGGCTCCTTTGCCAATTCACCCCTCCACTTT. Full variable domain (outside the CDR3, taken from reference TRBV28 and TRBJ1-6): DVKVTQSSRYLVKRTGEKVFLECVQDMDHENMFWYRQDPGLGLRLIYFSYDVKMKEKGDIPEGYSVSREKKERFSLILESASTNQTSMYLCASSFTGSFANSPLHFGNGTRLTVT.